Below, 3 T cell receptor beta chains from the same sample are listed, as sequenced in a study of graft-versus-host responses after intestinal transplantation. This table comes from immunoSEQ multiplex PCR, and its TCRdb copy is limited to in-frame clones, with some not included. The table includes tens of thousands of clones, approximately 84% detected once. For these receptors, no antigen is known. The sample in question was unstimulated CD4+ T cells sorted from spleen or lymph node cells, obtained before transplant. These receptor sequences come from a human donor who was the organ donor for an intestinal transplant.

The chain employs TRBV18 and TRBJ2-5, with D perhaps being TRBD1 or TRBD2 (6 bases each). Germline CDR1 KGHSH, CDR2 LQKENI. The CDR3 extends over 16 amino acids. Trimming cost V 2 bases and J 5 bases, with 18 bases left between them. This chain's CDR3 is CASSPSLGGGYETQYF. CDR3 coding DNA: TGTGCCAGCTCACCAAGCTTAGGAGGGGGATACGAGACCCAGTACTTC.

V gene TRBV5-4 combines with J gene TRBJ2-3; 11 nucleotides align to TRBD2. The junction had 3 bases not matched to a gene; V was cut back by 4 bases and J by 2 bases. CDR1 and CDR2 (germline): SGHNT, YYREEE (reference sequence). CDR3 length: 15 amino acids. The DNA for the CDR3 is TGTGCCAGCAGCCCGACTAGCGGGATCACAGATACGCAGTATTTT. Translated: CASSPTSGITDTQYF.

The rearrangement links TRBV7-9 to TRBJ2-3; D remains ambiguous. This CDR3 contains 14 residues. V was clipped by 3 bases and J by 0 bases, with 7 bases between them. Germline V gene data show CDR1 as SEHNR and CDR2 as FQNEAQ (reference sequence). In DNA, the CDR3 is TGTGCCAGCAGCTTCACCTCTAGCACAGATACGCAGTATTTT. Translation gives CASSFTSSTDTQYF.